The clone carrying this T cell receptor beta chain was seen at least ten times. The antigen remains undetermined. The data stem from a study of T-cell reconstitution after alpha-beta-depleted transplantation in children. Unique molecular identifiers were incorporated into the prepared TCRbeta library. Each CDR3 protein is one row after TCRdb ran MiXCR on the PCR reads. This sample has hundreds of thousands of distinct CDR3 sequences, with about 25% found just once. Study-wide results and caveats: When one year had passed after transplant, most T-cell counts and diversity came from newly produced T cells.

Germline values: CDR1 MNHEY, CDR2 SVGAGI. This CDR3 has 14 residues. Trimming took 4 bases from V and 17 from J, leaving 23 bases between them. This chain connects TRBV6-5 to TRBJ1-4; D perhaps matches TRBD1 (5 bases). The sample was PBMCs, taken before TCRalphabeta/CD19-depleted stem cell transplant. This TCR came from a girl aged 2-15 years with Fanconi anemia, due to receive a stem cell transplant. Here the CDR3 DNA reads TGTGCCAGCAGTTCCACCTCCCCGAGACAGCCTCTATTTTTT. Translated, it gives CASSSTSPRQPLFF.